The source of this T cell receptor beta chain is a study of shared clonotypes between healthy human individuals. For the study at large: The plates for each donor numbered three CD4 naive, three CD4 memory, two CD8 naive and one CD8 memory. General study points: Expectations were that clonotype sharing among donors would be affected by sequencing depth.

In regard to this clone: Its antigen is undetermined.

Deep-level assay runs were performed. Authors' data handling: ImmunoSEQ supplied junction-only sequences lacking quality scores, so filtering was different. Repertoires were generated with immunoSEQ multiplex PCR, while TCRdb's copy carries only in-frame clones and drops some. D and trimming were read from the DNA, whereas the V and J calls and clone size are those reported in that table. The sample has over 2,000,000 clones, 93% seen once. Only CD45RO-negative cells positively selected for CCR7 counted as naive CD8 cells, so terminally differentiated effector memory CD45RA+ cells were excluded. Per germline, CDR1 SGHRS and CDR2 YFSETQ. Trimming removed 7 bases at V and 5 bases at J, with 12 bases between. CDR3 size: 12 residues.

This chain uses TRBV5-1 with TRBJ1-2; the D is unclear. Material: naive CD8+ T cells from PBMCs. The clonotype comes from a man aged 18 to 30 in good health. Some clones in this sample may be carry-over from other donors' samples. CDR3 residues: CASGDQDYGYTF. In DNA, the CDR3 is TGCGCCAGCGGGGATCAGGATTATGGCTACACCTTC.